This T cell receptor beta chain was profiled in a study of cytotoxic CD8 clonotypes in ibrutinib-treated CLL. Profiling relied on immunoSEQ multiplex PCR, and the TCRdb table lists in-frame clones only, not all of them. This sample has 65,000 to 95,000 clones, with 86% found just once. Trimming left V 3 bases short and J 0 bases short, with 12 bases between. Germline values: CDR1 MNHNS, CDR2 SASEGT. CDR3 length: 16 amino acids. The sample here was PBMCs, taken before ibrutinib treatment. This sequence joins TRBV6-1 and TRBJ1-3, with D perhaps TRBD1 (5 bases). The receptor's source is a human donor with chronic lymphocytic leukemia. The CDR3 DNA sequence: TGTGCCAGCAGTGATCAGGGCGGCAGCTCTGGAAACACCATATATTTT. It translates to CASSDQGGSSGNTIYF.